This note documents a single T cell receptor beta chain sequence. The target antigen is unknown. Molecules of cDNA were individually given unique molecular identifiers that were attached to them. TCRdb passed the 5' RACE reads through MiXCR, listing each CDR3 protein once. The sample yields about 100,000 distinct CDR3 sequences, around 10% seen once. These data come from a study of early T cells in non-severe SARS-CoV-2 infection. Study conclusions and caveats: Using VDJdb, the matching emphasized anti-spike CD8 responses while missing private and CD4 specificities.

The source material was whole blood. The clonotype was recovered from an adult who was a healthcare worker with PCR-confirmed SARS-CoV-2 infection or an uninfected control (not recorded which).

CDR3 sequence: CASSLVEAYNEQFF. In DNA, the CDR3 is TGTGCCAGCAGCTTAGTAGAAGCATACAATGAGCAGTTCTTC. This sequence joins TRBV7-8 and TRBJ2-1; unclear D gene. V dropped 1 base and J dropped 4 bases, with 8 bases sitting between them. The germline V gene has CDR1 SGHVS and CDR2 FQNEAQ. The CDR3 loop spans 14 amino acids.